A single sample gave rise to the 6 T cell receptor beta chains below, sequenced in a study of lymphopenia after photon versus proton radiotherapy. Here immunoSEQ multiplex PCR was the method, and the copy in TCRdb shows in-frame clones only, minus some. The sample contains approximately 50,000 clones, around 80% of which appear only once. Specimen: peripheral blood, collected from a patient treated with photon-based radiotherapy. These receptors all stem from a man aged 45-65 years with gastric cancer.

In its sample, this clone was seen a few times. The chain joins TRBV28 to TRBJ2-7, with 7 bases lining up with TRBD1. The CDR3 is made up of 16 amino acids. Per germline, CDR1 MDHEN and CDR2 SYDVKM. The J segment lost 3 bases and the V segment lost 3 bases, leaving 11 bases of the junction unmatched. The CDR3 loop reads CASSLGGWDSNYEQYF. The CDR3 DNA is TGTGCCAGCAGTTTGGGTGGGTGGGACAGTAACTACGAGCAGTACTTC.

The chain employs TRBV4-1 and TRBJ2-5, with D possibly being TRBD1 (6 bases). Germline V gene lookup returns CDR1 MGHRA and CDR2 YSYEKL. The CDR3 has 17 amino acids. The germline V and J ends were trimmed by 0 bases and 3 bases, with 17 bases remaining between them. CDR3 protein: CASSQEGGIGSKETQYF. DNA for the CDR3: TGCGCCAGCAGCCAAGAAGGGGGAATTGGGAGTAAAGAGACCCAGTACTTC.

The chain combines TRBV9 with TRBJ2-1, with no clear D. Trimming pared 4 bases from V and 0 bases from J, leaving 11 bases between. This CDR3 spans 15 amino acids. CDR1 SGDLS and CDR2 YYNGEE come from the germline V gene. Written as DNA, the CDR3 is TGTGCCAGCAGCCCCCGGTCTAGCTCCTACAATGAGCAGTTCTTC. Translation: CASSPRSSSYNEQFF.

The rearrangement joins TRBV2 to TRBJ2-3; 13 bases are shared with TRBD2. The germline V gene has CDR1 SNHLY and CDR2 FYNNEI. With 4 bases clipped from V and 6 bases from J, the junction kept 1 base outside the gene matches. The CDR3 spans 14 residues. This CDR3 reads CASSVTSGRDTQYF. In DNA, the CDR3 is TGTGCCAGCAGTGTGACTAGCGGGAGGGATACGCAGTATTTT.

The gene calls are TRBV19 and TRBJ2-7; maybe TRBD1 (6 bases). This CDR3 has 16 amino acids. The germline gives CDR1 LNHDA, CDR2 SQIVND (reference sequence). The V end lost 5 bases, the J end lost 2 bases, and 19 bases lay between the germline ends. CDR3 nucleotide sequence: TGTGCCAGTAGTCTCTATTCCGGGACATTTCCCTACGAGCAGTACTTC. Translating it yields CASSLYSGTFPYEQYF.

The chain carries TRBV6-4 and TRBJ2-1, with a tentative D call TRBD2 (6 bases). The CDR3 runs 20 residues. Trimming cost V 6 bases and J 0 bases, with 27 bases left between them. CDR1 is MRHNA and CDR2 is SNTAGT in the germline V gene. Here the CDR3 reads CASRPRALELSGYSYNEQFF. In DNA, the CDR3 is TGTGCCAGCAGGCCTCGAGCCTTGGAACTGAGCGGGTACTCCTACAATGAGCAGTTCTTC.